The entry below describes one T cell receptor (beta chain). All patients were mismatch repair deficient, assessed by either PCR or immunohistochemistry. The TCR-sequenced patients were three responders to pembrolizumab. Libraries were prepared by immunoSEQ multiplex PCR; TCRdb keeps only in-frame clonotypes and omits some of them. This table holds 56,000 or so clones, roughly 78% found once. Germline V gene sequence: CDR1 GTSNPN, CDR2 SVGIG (reference sequence). With 3 bases removed from V and 6 bases from J, the gap between germline ends came to 9 bases. The CDR3 covers 12 residues. The data were obtained in a study of PD-1 blockade in mismatch repair-deficient tumors. Overall study context: Enrolled about 2013-2016, patients had progressing, pretreated mismatch repair-deficient cancers of over nine types.

The source was peripheral blood, collected 4 weeks after starting pembrolizumab. The chain joins TRBV30 to TRBJ2-1; tentatively, D is TRBD1 (6 bases). The receptor was derived from an adult with mismatch repair-deficient cancer. The CDR3 protein is CAWSRQVNEQFF. Written as DNA, the CDR3 is TGTGCCTGGAGCCGACAGGTCAATGAGCAGTTCTTC.